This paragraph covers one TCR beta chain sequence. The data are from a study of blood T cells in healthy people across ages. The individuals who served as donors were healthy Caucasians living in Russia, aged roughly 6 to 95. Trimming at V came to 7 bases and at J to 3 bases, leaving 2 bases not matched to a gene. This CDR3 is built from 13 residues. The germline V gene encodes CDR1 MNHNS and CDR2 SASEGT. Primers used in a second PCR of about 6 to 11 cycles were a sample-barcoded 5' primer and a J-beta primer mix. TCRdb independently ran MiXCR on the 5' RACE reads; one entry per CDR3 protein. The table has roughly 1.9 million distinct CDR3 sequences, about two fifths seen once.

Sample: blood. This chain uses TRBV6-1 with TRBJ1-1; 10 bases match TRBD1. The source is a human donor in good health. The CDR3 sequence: CASKGQGHTEAFF. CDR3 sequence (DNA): TGTGCCAGCAAGGGACAGGGGCACACTGAAGCTTTCTTT.